This entry features one TCR beta chain sequence. The CDR3 extends 3 residues past the end of the read, so its final part is completed from the germline J gene. V was trimmed by 5 bases and J by 0 bases, leaving 14 bases between them. This CDR3 has 15 amino acids. Germline CDR1 and CDR2: SGHNT and YENEEA. This record comes from a study of T cells in women clearing cervical HPV infection. Using immunoSEQ multiplex PCR, the repertoire was profiled, and TCRdb retains in-frame clones only, with some absent. This sample carries 31,000 or so clones, with 3.5% going to the ten biggest clones. What was sequenced was blood buffy coat. The chain combines TRBV11-3 with TRBJ2-7; no clear D. The origin of this receptor is a woman between 18 and 75 years old with a cervical HPV16 infection that either progressed to CIN3+ or cleared (not recorded which). CDR3 bases read: TGTGCCAGCAGCCTTCTAGATGCTCCCTCCTACGAG. As protein: CASSLLDAPSYE. The CDR3 reads in full as CASSLLDAPSYEQYF.